What follows are 8 T cell receptor beta chains derived from one specimen sequenced in a study of blood T cells in healthy people across ages (dated by TCRdb to between 2014 and 2016). The library was obtained by 5' RACE. The sequencer listed for this sample is Illumina HiSeq 2500. A second PCR of about 7 to 12 cycles was run with a J-beta primer mix and a sample-barcoded 5' primer. TCRdb ran its own pipeline on the public reads, namely fastp trimming at Q25 and MiXCR clone calling, and kept in-frame beta chains. When rows share a CDR3 protein, they turn into one entry using the most common DNA and genes. In this sample the table shows around 870,000 distinct CDR3 sequences, under 35% of which occur a single time. 15% to 20% of the sample goes to the ten largest clones. Sequenced input: blood. Receptor source: a woman older than 75 in good health.

This clonotype occurred many times. J is TRBJ1-2 and V is TRBV9; D perhaps matches TRBD1 (6 bases). The germline V gene has CDR1 SGDLS and CDR2 YYNGEE. Deletions cut 3 bases from V and 6 bases from J, with 15 bases between. The length of the CDR3 is 14 residues. CDR3: CASSGLQGRHGYTF. The CDR3 bases are TGTGCCAGCAGCGGACTACAGGGCCGGCATGGCTACACCTTC. The complete variable domain, with remaining parts taken from reference TRBV9 and TRBJ1-2, reads DSGVTQTPKHLITATGQRVTLRCSPRSGDLSVYWYQQSLDQGLQFLIQYYNGEERAKGNILERFSAQQFPDLHSELNLSSLELGDSALYFCASSGLQGRHGYTFGSGTRLTVV.

Ten or more counts support this clonotype. The rearrangement links TRBV7-2 to TRBJ2-5; a weak D match, TRBD2 (7 bases). Germline V CDR1 and CDR2: SGHTA, FQGNSA. The CDR3 is 14 residues long. Trimming left V 2 bases short and J 5 bases short, with 12 bases between. In nucleotides, the CDR3 is TGTGCCAGCAGCTTATCCGGGGGGCTGGAGACCCAGTACTTC. Translated: CASSLSGGLETQYF.

The chain joins TRBV19 to TRBJ1-1; 11 positions agree with TRBD1. This CDR3 region has 15 residues. Germline loops: CDR1 LNHDA, CDR2 SQIVND (reference sequence). V was clipped by 3 bases and J by 6 bases; unmatched bases: 6. In nucleotides, the CDR3 is TGTGCCAGTAGTATCTGGGGACAGGGGGGGGCTGAAGCTTTCTTT. Protein product: CASSIWGQGGAEAFF.

This clonotype has only a few counts. The chain combines TRBV7-9 with TRBJ1-4, with a tentative D call TRBD1 (6 bases). The germline CDR1 and CDR2 sequences are SEHNR and FQNEAQ (reference sequence). The V gene lost 4 bases and the J gene lost 0 bases, with 15 bases spanning the gap. The CDR3 sequence is 17 residues long. In DNA form, the CDR3 reads TGTGCCAGCAGCTATAAGGGGGGCCCGGCAACTAATGAAAAACTGTTTTTT. Translating it yields CASSYKGGPATNEKLFF. Full variable domain (missing parts from reference TRBV7-9 and TRBJ1-4): DTGVSQNPRHKITKRGQNVTFRCDPISEHNRLYWYRQTLGQGPEFLTYFQNEAQLEKSRLLSDRFSAERPKGSFSTLEIQRTEQGDSAMYLCASSYKGGPATNEKLFFGSGTQLSVL.

The count of this clonotype is one. A much larger clone lies one base from this, so it may be a read error. This sequence joins TRBV29-1 and TRBJ1-2, with D uncertain. Germline V gene sequence: CDR1 SQVTM, CDR2 ANQGSEA. Between the trimmed V and J ends, which lost 1 base and 3 bases, there was a span of 18 bases. This CDR3 has 16 amino acids. The CDR3 reads CSVEVYGESIYYGYTF. The CDR3 bases are TGCAGCGTTGAAGTATACGGGGAATCTATCTACTATGGCTACACCTTC.

The chain joins TRBV10-3 to TRBJ2-5; 10 nucleotides agree with TRBD1. Germline V CDR1 and CDR2: ENHRY, SYGVKD. V gave up 6 bases and J gave up 11 bases; unmatched junction bases: 12. The length of the CDR3 is 14 residues. The CDR3 loop is CAIRGTGVVGEQYF. CDR3 nucleotide sequence: TGTGCCATCAGGGGGACAGGGGTAGTGGGGGAGCAGTACTTC.

This clonotype was counted many times. The V and J genes are TRBV9 and TRBJ2-7, with TRBD2 matching 7 bases. Germline V CDR1 and CDR2: SGDLS, YYNGEE. Trimming cost V 0 bases and J 2 bases; bases outside gene matches: 8. The CDR3 contains 16 residues. CDR3 DNA: TGTGCCAGCAGCGTAGGTGCCAGCGGGGCACCCTACGAGCAGTACTTC. It is translated as CASSVGASGAPYEQYF. The complete variable domain, with remaining parts taken from reference TRBV9 and TRBJ2-7, reads DSGVTQTPKHLITATGQRVTLRCSPRSGDLSVYWYQQSLDQGLQFLIQYYNGEERAKGNILERFSAQQFPDLHSELNLSSLELGDSALYFCASSVGASGAPYEQYFGPGTRLTVT.

This clonotype was counted at least ten times. This chain uses TRBV6-5 with TRBJ1-1, with a tentative D call TRBD1 (5 bases). This CDR3 has 15 amino acids. The V and J ends lost 6 bases and 2 bases respectively, with 16 bases between them. Germline assignment: CDR1 MNHEY and CDR2 SVGAGI. Here the CDR3 reads CASRALGTTNTEAFF. The CDR3 DNA reads TGTGCCAGCAGAGCGTTGGGGACTACCAACACTGAAGCTTTCTTT.